This T cell receptor beta chain was obtained from a study of shared T cell receptors in the human thymus. The table came from immunoSEQ multiplex PCR; TCRdb's copy has only in-frame clones and leaves some out. The sample carries 500,000 to 750,000 clones, around 89% recorded once. CDR3 length: 14 amino acids. J gave up 2 bases and V 1 base, and 1 base lay outside the gene matches. CDR1 is KGHSH, CDR2 LQKENI, per germline. This sample also appeared in a second study, on human thymus T cells. That paper notes: Donation was from healthy Finnish infants who were having corrective surgery that addressed congenital heart defects. Resected material from corrective heart surgery provided the thymus tissue analysed.

Sequenced: thymocytes. The clonotype was recovered from a boy in the first two years of life with a congenital heart defect. The V and J genes are TRBV18 and TRBJ2-5; 7 nucleotides match TRBD2. The CDR3 nucleotides are TGTGCCAGCTCACCACGGCGGGAGCAAGAGACCCAGTACTTC. It specifies CASSPRREQETQYF.